Following are 27 T cell receptor beta chains from one sample sequenced in a study of T-cell reconstitution after alpha-beta-depleted transplantation in children. During its preparation, the TCRbeta library received unique molecular identifiers. TCRdb redid the calling of the PCR reads with MiXCR, one entry per CDR3 protein. The sample lists under 450,000 distinct CDR3 sequences; 13% were seen once. This specimen consisted of PBMCs, obtained from the stem cell graft. The receptor set was obtained from a human donor who donated a stem cell graft to a child with Fanconi anemia.

V usage is TRBV5-1 and J usage is TRBJ1-1; weak D call: TRBD1 (6 bases). The CDR3 extends over 16 amino acids. V was trimmed by 0 bases and J by 1 base, leaving 13 bases between them. CDR1 SGHRS and CDR2 YFSETQ come from the germline V gene. The CDR3 DNA sequence: TGCGCCAGCAGCTTGGGACAGGCCCTGCCGAACACTGAAGCTTTCTTT. Its protein product is CASSLGQALPNTEAFF.

The chain joins TRBV6-2 or TRBV6-3 to TRBJ2-2; no clear D gene. Trimming removed 8 bases at V and 0 bases at J, with 19 bases between. The CDR3 sequence is 17 residues long. Germline V gene data show CDR1 as MNHEY and CDR2 as SVGEGT. The CDR3 protein is CASDLGKLSPNTGELFF. The CDR3 nucleotides are TGTGCCAGCGATCTGGGCAAACTATCTCCGAACACCGGGGAGCTGTTTTTT.

Only a few counts were recorded for this clonotype. The chain has TRBV10-3 and TRBJ1-1; D not resolved. The germline V gene has CDR1 ENHRY and CDR2 SYGVKD. This CDR3 comprises 13 residues. The ends were cut back, 10 bases at V and 1 base at J, with 13 bases in the middle. CDR3 residues: CATGLPANTEAFF. The CDR3 DNA sequence: TGTGCCACCGGATTGCCGGCGAACACTGAAGCTTTCTTT.

Ten or more counts support this clonotype. The chain carries TRBV3-1 and TRBJ1-6, with D possibly matching TRBD1 (5 bases). There are 14 residues in the CDR3. Trimming left V 0 bases short and J 8 bases short, with 8 bases between. In germline, CDR1 is LGHDT, CDR2 YNNKEL (reference sequence). The CDR3 sequence: CASSQDVRDSPLHF. The CDR3 DNA sequence: TGTGCCAGCAGCCAAGATGTCAGGGATTCACCCCTCCACTTT. Filled out from reference TRBV3-1 and TRBJ1-6, the complete variable domain reads DTAVSQTPKYLVTQMGNDKSIKCEQNLGHDTMYWYKQDSKKFLKIMFSYNNKELIINETVPNRFSPKSPDKAHLNLHINSLELGDSAVYFCASSQDVRDSPLHFGNGTRLTVT.

This chain links TRBV24-1 with TRBJ1-5; unclear D gene. This CDR3 has 13 amino acids. Germline assignment: CDR1 KGHDR and CDR2 SFDVKD. V was pared by 5 bases and J by 7 bases, with 11 bases between. CDR3 in amino acids: CATSVRGQQPQHF. The CDR3 DNA reads TGTGCCACCAGTGTAAGAGGGCAGCAGCCCCAGCATTTT.

This clonotype was picked up one time. The J gene is TRBJ1-1, the V gene TRBV6-5; possible D gene TRBD1, 5 bases. V was clipped by 3 bases and J by 1 base, with 21 bases between them. The CDR3 covers 18 residues. CDR1 and CDR2 from the germline V gene are MNHEY and SVGAGI. The CDR3 loop reads CASSYSFGQGGGNTEAFF. CDR3 DNA: TGTGCCAGCAGTTATAGCTTCGGTCAGGGAGGAGGGAACACTGAAGCTTTCTTT.

The gene calls are TRBV5-1 and TRBJ1-6, with D tentatively TRBD1 (5 bases). Germline CDR1 is SGHRS and CDR2 is YFSETQ. The CDR3 spans 15 residues. V lost 0 bases to trimming and J lost 9 bases, with 13 bases between them. The CDR3 reads CASSLGVSGGSPLHF. CDR3 coding DNA: TGCGCCAGCAGCTTGGGGGTCTCCGGGGGTTCACCCCTCCACTTT.

This clonotype occurred a few times. The genes are TRBV5-1 and TRBJ1-1, with 8 bases that match TRBD1. The V segment lost 4 bases and the J segment 1 base; nucleotides outside the gene matches: 6. CDR3 size: 15 residues. The germline V gene encodes CDR1 SGHRS and CDR2 YFSETQ. The CDR3 nucleotides are TGCGCCAGCAGCGTACGACAGGGGTCGAACACTGAAGCTTTCTTT. It is translated as CASSVRQGSNTEAFF. Based on the CDR3 plus reference TRBV5-1 and TRBJ1-1, the full variable domain is KAGVTQTPRYLIKTRGQQVTLSCSPISGHRSVSWYQQTPGQGLQFLFEYFSETQRNKGNFPGRFSGRQFSNSRSEMNVSTLELGDSALYLCASSVRQGSNTEAFFGQGTRLTVV.

This clonotype appeared many times. The V gene is TRBV5-1, the J gene TRBJ1-1, with 7 bases matching TRBD1. This CDR3 has 14 residues. CDR1 SGHRS and CDR2 YFSETQ come from the germline V gene. The J segment lost 5 bases and the V segment lost 0 bases, leaving 4 bases of the junction unmatched. The CDR3 coding sequence is TGCGCCAGCAGCTTGGGACAGGGAAAAACTGAAGCTTTCTTT. Translating it yields CASSLGQGKTEAFF. Variable domain in full (rest from reference TRBV5-1 and TRBJ1-1): KAGVTQTPRYLIKTRGQQVTLSCSPISGHRSVSWYQQTPGQGLQFLFEYFSETQRNKGNFPGRFSGRQFSNSRSEMNVSTLELGDSALYLCASSLGQGKTEAFFGQGTRLTVV.

This clonotype showed up many times. A read error may produce the germline difference seen at one junction end. The chain recombines TRBV10-3 with TRBJ2-1; D possibly corresponds to TRBD1 (6 bases). The germline gives CDR1 ENHRY, CDR2 SYGVKD. This CDR3 region has 13 residues. The CDR3: CAITSGQPVEPFF. The CDR3 DNA follows: TGTGCCATCACTTCCGGACAGCCGGTGGAGCCGTTCTTC.

The chain joins TRBV5-1 to TRBJ1-1, with 8 bases identical to TRBD1. The CDR3 totals 15 residues. Trimming took 4 bases from V and 2 from J; bases not matched to a gene: 7. The germline V gene encodes CDR1 SGHRS and CDR2 YFSETQ. The chain's CDR3 is CASSLIGQGNTEAFF. CDR3 nucleotide sequence: TGCGCCAGCAGCCTAATCGGACAGGGAAACACTGAAGCTTTCTTT. The variable domain in full, completed from reference TRBV5-1 and TRBJ1-1, reads KAGVTQTPRYLIKTRGQQVTLSCSPISGHRSVSWYQQTPGQGLQFLFEYFSETQRNKGNFPGRFSGRQFSNSRSEMNVSTLELGDSALYLCASSLIGQGNTEAFFGQGTRLTVV.

The CDR3 DNA sequence: TGTGCCAGCAGTGCGACAGGGAAAGAGACCCAGTACTTC. Amino acid sequence: CASSATGKETQYF. The J gene is TRBJ2-5, the V gene TRBV2, with 7 bases that match TRBD1. CDR1 SNHLY and CDR2 FYNNEI come from the germline V gene. Unmatched junction bases numbered 2, after V lost 4 bases and J lost 3 bases. The CDR3 covers 13 residues.

The chain links TRBV5-4 to TRBJ2-6, with a weak D call TRBD2 (5 bases). The CDR3 has 19 amino acids. V gave up 1 base and J gave up 0 bases, with 17 bases separating them. Germline V lookup: CDR1 SGHNT, CDR2 YYREEE (reference sequence). The CDR3 here is CASSLFLLGVVSGANVLTF. The CDR3 nucleotides read TGTGCCAGCAGCTTGTTCTTGTTGGGAGTTGTCTCTGGGGCCAACGTCCTGACTTTC.

This clonotype was seen only a few times. The chain recombines TRBV5-1 with TRBJ1-1; D remains unclear. CDR3 length: 14 residues. The germline V gene has CDR1 SGHRS and CDR2 YFSETQ. Trimming stripped 5 bases from V and 5 bases from J, with 16 bases between. CDR3 nucleotides: TGCGCCAGCAGTCCCGATCCCTCGGCGACTGAAGCTTTCTTT. This translates into CASSPDPSATEAFF.

With regard to this clonotype: The junction does not match germline at one end; this may be a read error. The gene calls are TRBV20-1 and TRBJ2-3; 9 bases map to TRBD1. The germline gives CDR1 DFQATT, CDR2 SNEGSKA (reference sequence). CDR3 length equals 16 residues. CDR3 coding DNA: TGCTGTGCTAGGGTTTCGGGACAGGGAATTGAAGATACGCAGTATTTT. Translating it yields CCARVSGQGIEDTQYF.

The chain couples TRBV28 to TRBJ2-3; TRBD1 or TRBD2 may be the D gene (5 bases each). The CDR3 spans 15 residues. Trimming removed 7 bases from V and 2 bases from J, with 16 bases in between. Germline V gene sequence: CDR1 MDHEN, CDR2 SYDVKM. The DNA for the CDR3 is TGTGCCAGCACCTTGAGGGGCCTACCCACAGATACGCAGTATTTT. It is translated as CASTLRGLPTDTQYF. The full variable domain, with the rest looked up from reference TRBV28 and TRBJ2-3, is DVKVTQSSRYLVKRTGEKVFLECVQDMDHENMFWYRQDPGLGLRLIYFSYDVKMKEKGDIPEGYSVSREKKERFSLILESASTNQTSMYLCASTLRGLPTDTQYFGPGTRLTVL.

J is TRBJ2-2 and V is TRBV29-1, with 7 bases that match TRBD2. This CDR3 contains 12 residues. Germline V gene sequence: CDR1 SQVTM, CDR2 ANQGSEA. The V gene end was trimmed by 4 bases and the J gene end by 4 bases; junction bases not matched to a gene: 0. The CDR3 DNA follows: TGCAGCGTTGGGGGGGGCACCGGGGAGCTGTTTTTT. This gives the protein CSVGGGTGELFF.

The chain combines TRBV12-3 or TRBV12-4 with TRBJ2-7, with 7 bases identical to TRBD2. V was pared by 5 bases and J by 2 bases, with 15 bases of the junction left unmatched. The CDR3 totals 17 residues. Written as DNA, the CDR3 is TGTGCCAGCAGTCTTACCCCCTTGGGGGGGGTACCCTACGAGCAGTACTTC. Translation gives CASSLTPLGGVPYEQYF.

This clonotype was seen a few times. The chain combines TRBV12-3 or TRBV12-4 with TRBJ2-3, with TRBD2 matching over 9 bases. J lost 3 bases, V lost 7 bases, and 5 bases had no gene match. The length of the CDR3 is 14 residues. CDR3 protein: CASTRTSVTDTQYF. CDR3 sequence (DNA): TGTGCCAGCACCAGGACTAGCGTAACAGATACGCAGTATTTT.

This clonotype was seen ten or more times. The chain combines TRBV20-1 with TRBJ2-1, with 10 bases identical to TRBD2. The CDR3 runs to 12 residues. CDR1 and CDR2 (germline): DFQATT, SNEGSKA (reference sequence). CDR3 loop: CTSGGAENEQFF. CDR3 in DNA: TGCACCAGCGGGGGGGCCGAGAATGAGCAGTTCTTC.

This clonotype was counted between two and nine times. V gene TRBV5-4 combines with J gene TRBJ1-2, with D unresolved. The germline CDR1 and CDR2 sequences are SGHNT and YYREEE (reference sequence). Trimming left V 0 bases short and J 4 bases short, with 4 bases between. The CDR3 totals 12 residues. As DNA, the CDR3 is TGTGCCAGCAGCTTGGAGCTCTATGGCTACACCTTC. This encodes CASSLELYGYTF.

This clonotype appeared a few times. The gene calls are TRBV20-1 and TRBJ2-3, with D hard to call. CDR1 and CDR2 from the germline V gene are DFQATT and SNEGSKA (reference sequence). V shed 3 bases and J shed 4 bases, with 5 bases lying between them. This CDR3 contains 11 residues. In nucleotides, the CDR3 is TGCAGTGCTAGTCAGGCAGATACGCAGTATTTT. It yields the protein CSASQADTQYF.

This clonotype was seen ten or more times. This chain connects TRBV7-9 to TRBJ1-1, with a possible D match to TRBD1 (5 bases). V lost 2 bases and J 4 bases, leaving 8 bases between the germline ends. The CDR3 length is 13 residues. CDR1 is SEHNR and CDR2 is FQNEAQ in the germline V gene (reference sequence). In DNA, the CDR3 is TGTGCCAGCAGCTTATGGGGGGGCACTGAAGCTTTCTTT. Encoded protein: CASSLWGGTEAFF.

This clonotype was seen a few times. The chain carries TRBV25-1 and TRBJ2-6, with D unresolved. CDR3 length: 14 residues. Germline CDR1 is MGHDK and CDR2 is SYGVNS. The V gene lost 6 bases and the J gene lost 2 bases, with 8 bases spanning the gap. CDR3 DNA sequence: TGTGCCAGCAGAGGGCAAACTGGGGCCAACGTCCTGACTTTC. Its protein is CASRGQTGANVLTF.

This clonotype was recorded at least ten times. DNA of the CDR3: TGTGCCAGCAGTGATCTCCCGACTAGCTACAATGAGCAGTTCTTC. Its translation: CASSDLPTSYNEQFF. V and J are TRBV2 and TRBJ2-1; tentative D call: TRBD2 (6 bases). The CDR3 is made up of 15 amino acids. Germline CDR1 SNHLY, CDR2 FYNNEI. Trimming pared 3 bases from V and 3 bases from J, leaving 12 bases between.

This chain links TRBV6-5 with TRBJ1-1, with 7 nucleotides matching TRBD1. Germline CDR1 MNHEY, CDR2 SVGAGI. CDR3 length: 14 residues. J gave up 1 base and V 7 bases, and 6 bases lay outside the gene matches. Written as DNA, the CDR3 is TGTGCCAGCACCAACAGGGGAGAGAACACTGAAGCTTTCTTT. It yields the protein CASTNRGENTEAFF.

Only a few counts were recorded for this clonotype. The chain carries TRBV9 and TRBJ2-2, with TRBD1 identical over 9 bases. The CDR3 has 15 residues. Germline CDR1 and CDR2: SGDLS and YYNGEE. V gave up 4 bases and J gave up 4 bases; unmatched junction bases: 5. CDR3 sequence (DNA): TGTGCCAGCAGCCTGGGGACAGGGTCCACCGGGGAGCTGTTTTTT. It yields the protein CASSLGTGSTGELFF.